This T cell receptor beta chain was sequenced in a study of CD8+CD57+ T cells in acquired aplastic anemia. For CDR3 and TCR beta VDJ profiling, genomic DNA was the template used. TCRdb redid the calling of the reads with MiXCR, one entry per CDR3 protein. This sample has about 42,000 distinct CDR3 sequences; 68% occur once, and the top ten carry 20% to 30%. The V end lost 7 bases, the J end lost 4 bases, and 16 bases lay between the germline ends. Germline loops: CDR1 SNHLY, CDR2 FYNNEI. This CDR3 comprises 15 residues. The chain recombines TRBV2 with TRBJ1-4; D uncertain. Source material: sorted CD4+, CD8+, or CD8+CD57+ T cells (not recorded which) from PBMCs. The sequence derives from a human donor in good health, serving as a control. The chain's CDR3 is CASKRTTQINEKLFF. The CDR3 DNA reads TGTGCCAGCAAGCGGACCACACAAATTAATGAAAAACTGTTTTTT.